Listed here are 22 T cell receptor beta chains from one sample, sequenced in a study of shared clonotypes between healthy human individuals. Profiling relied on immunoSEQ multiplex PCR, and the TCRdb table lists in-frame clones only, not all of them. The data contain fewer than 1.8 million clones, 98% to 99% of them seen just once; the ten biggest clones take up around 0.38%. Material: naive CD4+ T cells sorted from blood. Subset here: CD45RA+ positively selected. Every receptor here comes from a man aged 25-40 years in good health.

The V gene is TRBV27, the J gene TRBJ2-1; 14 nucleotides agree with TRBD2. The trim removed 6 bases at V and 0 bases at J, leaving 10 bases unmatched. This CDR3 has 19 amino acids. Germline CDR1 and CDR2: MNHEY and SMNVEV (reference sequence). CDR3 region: CASRSGTSGSKSSYNEQFF. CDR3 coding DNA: TGTGCCAGCAGGTCCGGGACTAGCGGGAGTAAAAGCTCCTACAATGAGCAGTTCTTC.

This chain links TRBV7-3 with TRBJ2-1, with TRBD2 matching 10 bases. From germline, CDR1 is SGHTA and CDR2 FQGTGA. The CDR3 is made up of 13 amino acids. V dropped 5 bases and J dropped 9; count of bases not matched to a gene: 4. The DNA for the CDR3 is TGTGCCAGCAGCGTCGGGACTAGCGCTGAGCAGTTCTTC. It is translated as CASSVGTSAEQFF.

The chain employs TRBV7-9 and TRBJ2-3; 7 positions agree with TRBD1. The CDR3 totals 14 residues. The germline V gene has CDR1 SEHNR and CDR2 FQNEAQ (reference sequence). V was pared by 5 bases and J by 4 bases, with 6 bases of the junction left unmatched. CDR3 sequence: CASSMDRSADTQYF. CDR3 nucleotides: TGTGCCAGCAGCATGGACAGGTCGGCAGATACGCAGTATTTT.

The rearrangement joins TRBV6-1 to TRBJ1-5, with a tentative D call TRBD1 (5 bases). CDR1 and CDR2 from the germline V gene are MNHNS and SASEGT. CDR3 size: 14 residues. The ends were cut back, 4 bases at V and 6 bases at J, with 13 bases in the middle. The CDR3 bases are TGTGCCAGCAGTGGGGTAGGGGTGGGTCAGCCCCAGCATTTT. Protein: CASSGVGVGQPQHF.

The CDR3 loop is CATSRPTGTGFGEQYF. CDR3 in DNA: TGTGCCACCAGCAGACCGACCGGGACAGGGTTCGGCGAGCAGTACTTC. This chain links TRBV15 with TRBJ2-7, with 9 bases lining up with TRBD1. CDR1 is LNHNV and CDR2 is YYDKDF in the germline V gene (reference sequence). The CDR3 runs 16 residues. The V gene end was trimmed by 2 bases and the J gene end by 6 bases; junction bases not matched to a gene: 11.

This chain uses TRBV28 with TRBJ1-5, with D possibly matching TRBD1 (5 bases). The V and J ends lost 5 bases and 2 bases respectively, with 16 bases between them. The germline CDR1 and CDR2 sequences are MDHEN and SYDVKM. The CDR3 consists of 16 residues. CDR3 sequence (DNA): TGTGCCAGCAGTCTACTAGGGGTCGCGGGCAATCAGCCCCAGCATTTT. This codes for CASSLLGVAGNQPQHF.

The CDR3 DNA sequence: TGCGCCAGCAGCCAAATGGACAGGGGTGGGGAGACCCAGTACTTC. Translation gives CASSQMDRGGETQYF. This chain connects TRBV4-1 to TRBJ2-5; 9 positions agree with TRBD1. The CDR3 has 15 residues. Germline assignment: CDR1 MGHRA and CDR2 YSYEKL. Unmatched junction bases numbered 6, after V lost 2 bases and J lost 5 bases.

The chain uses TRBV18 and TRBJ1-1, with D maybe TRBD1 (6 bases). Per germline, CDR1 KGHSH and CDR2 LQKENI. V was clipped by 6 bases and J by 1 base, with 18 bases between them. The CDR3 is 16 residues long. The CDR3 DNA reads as TGTGCCAGCTCCCAATTGGGGGCAGGGAAGAACACTGAAGCTTTCTTT. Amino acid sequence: CASSQLGAGKNTEAFF.

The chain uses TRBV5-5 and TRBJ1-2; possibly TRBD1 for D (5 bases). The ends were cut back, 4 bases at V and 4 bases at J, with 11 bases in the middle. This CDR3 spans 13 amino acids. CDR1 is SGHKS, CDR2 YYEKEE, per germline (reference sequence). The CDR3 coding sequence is TGTGCCAGCAGCCCGGAGGGGAGCTATGGCTACACCTTC. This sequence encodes CASSPEGSYGYTF.

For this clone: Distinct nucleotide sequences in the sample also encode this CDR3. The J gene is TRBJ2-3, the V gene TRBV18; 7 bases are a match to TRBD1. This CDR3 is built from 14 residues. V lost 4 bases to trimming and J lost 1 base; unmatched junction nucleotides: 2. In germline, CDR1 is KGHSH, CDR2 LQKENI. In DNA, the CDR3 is TGTGCCAGCTCACGCGACAGGGGCACAGATACGCAGTATTTT. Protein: CASSRDRGTDTQYF.

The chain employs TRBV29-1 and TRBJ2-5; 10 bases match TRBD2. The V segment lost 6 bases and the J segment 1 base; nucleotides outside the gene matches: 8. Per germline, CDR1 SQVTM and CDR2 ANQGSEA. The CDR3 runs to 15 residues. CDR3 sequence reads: CSVFGLAGAQETQYF. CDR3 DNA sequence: TGCAGCGTCTTCGGGCTAGCGGGAGCCCAAGAGACCCAGTACTTC.

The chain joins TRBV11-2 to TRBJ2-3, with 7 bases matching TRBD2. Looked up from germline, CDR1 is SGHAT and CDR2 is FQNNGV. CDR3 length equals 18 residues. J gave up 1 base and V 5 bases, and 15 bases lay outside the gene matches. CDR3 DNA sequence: TGTGCCAGCAGCCCGCGCGGCGGGAGTTGGGTGGGCACAGATACGCAGTATTTT. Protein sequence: CASSPRGGSWVGTDTQYF.

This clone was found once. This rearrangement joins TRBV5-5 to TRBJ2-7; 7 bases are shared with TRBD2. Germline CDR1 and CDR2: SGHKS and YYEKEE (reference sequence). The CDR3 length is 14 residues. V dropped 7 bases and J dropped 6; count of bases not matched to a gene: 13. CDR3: CASGEGPLPLEQYF. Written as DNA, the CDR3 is TGTGCCAGCGGGGAGGGGCCTCTCCCTCTCGAGCAGTACTTC. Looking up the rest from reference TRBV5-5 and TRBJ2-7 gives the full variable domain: DAGVTQSPTHLIKTRGQQVTLRCSPISGHKSVSWYQQVLGQGPQFIFQYYEKEERGRGNFPDRFSARQFPNYSSELNVNALLLGDSALYLCASGEGPLPLEQYFGPGTRLTVT.

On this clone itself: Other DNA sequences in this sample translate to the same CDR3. CDR3 amino acids: CASSTGTDYGYTF. The CDR3 DNA is TGTGCCAGCAGTACCGGGACGGATTATGGCTACACCTTC. The chain couples TRBV28 to TRBJ1-2; D possibly corresponds to TRBD1 (5 bases). The CDR3 extends over 13 amino acids. Germline V gives CDR1 MDHEN, CDR2 SYDVKM. V was pared by 5 bases and J by 5 bases, with 12 bases between.

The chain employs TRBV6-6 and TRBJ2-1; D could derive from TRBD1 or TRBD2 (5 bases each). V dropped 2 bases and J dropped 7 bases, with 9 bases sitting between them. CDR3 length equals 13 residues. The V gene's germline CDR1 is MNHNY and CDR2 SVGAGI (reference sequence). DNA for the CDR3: TGTGCCAGCAGTTACCTCGGGGCAAATGAGCAGTTCTTC. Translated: CASSYLGANEQFF.

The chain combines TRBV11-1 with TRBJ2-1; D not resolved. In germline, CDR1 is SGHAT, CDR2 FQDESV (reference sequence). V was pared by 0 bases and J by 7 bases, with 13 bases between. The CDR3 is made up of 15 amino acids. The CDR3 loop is CASSLAPLAVNEQFF. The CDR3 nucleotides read TGTGCCAGCAGCTTAGCACCCTTGGCTGTAAATGAGCAGTTCTTC.

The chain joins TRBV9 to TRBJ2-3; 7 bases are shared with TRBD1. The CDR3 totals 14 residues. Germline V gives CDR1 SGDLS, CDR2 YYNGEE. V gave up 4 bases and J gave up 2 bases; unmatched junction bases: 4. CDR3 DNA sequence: TGTGCCAGCAGCCCAGGACAGGCCACAGATACGCAGTATTTT. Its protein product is CASSPGQATDTQYF.

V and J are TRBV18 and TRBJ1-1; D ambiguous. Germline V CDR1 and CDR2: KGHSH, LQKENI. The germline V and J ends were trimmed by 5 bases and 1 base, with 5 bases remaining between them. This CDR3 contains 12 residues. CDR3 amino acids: CASSGANTEAFF. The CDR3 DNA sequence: TGTGCCAGCTCAGGCGCGAACACTGAAGCTTTCTTT.

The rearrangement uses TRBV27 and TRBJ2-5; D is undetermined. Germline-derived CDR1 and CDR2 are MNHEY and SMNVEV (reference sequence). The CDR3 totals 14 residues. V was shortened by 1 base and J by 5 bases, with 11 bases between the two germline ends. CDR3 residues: CASSLLGEWETQYF. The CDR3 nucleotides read TGTGCCAGCAGTTTATTGGGCGAGTGGGAGACCCAGTACTTC.

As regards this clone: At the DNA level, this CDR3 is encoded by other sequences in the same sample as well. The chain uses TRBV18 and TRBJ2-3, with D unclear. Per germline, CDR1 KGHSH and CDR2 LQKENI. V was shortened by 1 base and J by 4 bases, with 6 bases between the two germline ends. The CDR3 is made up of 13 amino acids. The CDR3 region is CASSPLGPDTQYF. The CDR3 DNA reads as TGTGCCAGCTCACCACTAGGGCCAGATACGCAGTATTTT.

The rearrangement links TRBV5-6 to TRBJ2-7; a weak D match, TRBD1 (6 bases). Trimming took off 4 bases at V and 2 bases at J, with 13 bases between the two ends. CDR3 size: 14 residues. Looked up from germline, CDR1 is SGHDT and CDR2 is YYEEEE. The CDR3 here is CASSRGDRTYEQYF. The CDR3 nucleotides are TGTGCCAGCAGCCGCGGAGACAGGACCTACGAGCAGTACTTC.

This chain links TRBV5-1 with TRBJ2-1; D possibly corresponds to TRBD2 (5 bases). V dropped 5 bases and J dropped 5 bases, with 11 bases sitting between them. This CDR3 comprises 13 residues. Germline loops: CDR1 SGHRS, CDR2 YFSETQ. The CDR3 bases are TGCGCCAGCAGGGCGGGCGCGGACAATGAGCAGTTCTTC. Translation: CASRAGADNEQFF. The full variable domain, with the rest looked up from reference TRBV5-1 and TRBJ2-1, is KAGVTQTPRYLIKTRGQQVTLSCSPISGHRSVSWYQQTPGQGLQFLFEYFSETQRNKGNFPGRFSGRQFSNSRSEMNVSTLELGDSALYLCASRAGADNEQFFGPGTRLTVL.